These 26 T cell receptor beta chains share one sample of origin, sequenced in a study of shared clonotypes between healthy human individuals. Naive CD8 cells, CD45RO-negative and positively selected for CCR7, excluded terminally differentiated effector memory CD45RA+ cells. The table came from immunoSEQ multiplex PCR; TCRdb's copy has only in-frame clones and leaves some out. The sample lists roughly 2,000,000 clones; about 95% were seen once. The specimen was naive CD8+ T cells sorted from blood. The origin of the receptors is a man younger than 35 in good health.

The rearrangement joins TRBV28 to TRBJ1-6, with 7 positions matching TRBD1. From germline, CDR1 is MDHEN and CDR2 SYDVKM. This CDR3 has 16 amino acids. The ends lost 4 bases at V and 9 bases at J; junction bases unmatched: 12. Here the CDR3 reads CASSSRGPWNTSPLHF. The CDR3, as DNA: TGTGCCAGCAGTTCTAGGGGGCCATGGAATACTTCACCCCTCCACTTT.

This clone was seen a handful of times. The chain is built from TRBV7-9 and TRBJ2-7, with 7 bases matching TRBD2. This CDR3 region has 15 residues. The V gene end was trimmed by 3 bases and the J gene end by 3 bases; junction bases not matched to a gene: 8. Germline lookup yields CDR1 SEHNR and CDR2 FQNEAQ (reference sequence). DNA of the CDR3: TGTGCCAGCAGCTTGGGTGCGGGAGTGGTCTACGAGCAGTACTTC. It codes for CASSLGAGVVYEQYF.

The chain links TRBV9 to TRBJ2-1; 13 bases agree with TRBD2. J lost 9 bases, V lost 0 bases, and 12 bases had no gene match. The CDR3 is 18 residues long. Germline CDR1 and CDR2: SGDLS and YYNGEE. CDR3 amino acids: CASSVGVKGLAGPSEQFF. The CDR3 coding sequence is TGTGCCAGCAGCGTAGGGGTAAAGGGACTAGCGGGACCAAGTGAGCAGTTCTTC.

V usage is TRBV13 and J usage is TRBJ1-1, with TRBD1 as a possible D gene (5 bases). Between the trimmed V and J ends, which lost 5 bases and 4 bases, there was a span of 14 bases. The CDR3 has 14 residues. Germline values: CDR1 PRHDT, CDR2 FYEKMQ (reference sequence). The CDR3 here is CASSAAGTGTEAFF. The CDR3 nucleotides are TGTGCCAGCAGCGCCGCTGGGACGGGCACTGAAGCTTTCTTT.

This clone was counted once. The genes are TRBV7-9 and TRBJ2-7; D uncertain. CDR3 length equals 13 residues. The germline CDR1 and CDR2 sequences are SEHNR and FQNEAQ (reference sequence). With 5 bases removed from V and 4 bases from J, the gap between germline ends came to 12 bases. CDR3 loop: CASSLPNNYEQYF. DNA of the CDR3: TGTGCCAGCAGCCTCCCGAATAATTACGAGCAGTACTTC.

The CDR3 loop is CASSLDGTSGSYNEQFF. The CDR3 region has the DNA TGCGCCAGCAGCCTGGATGGGACTAGCGGTTCCTACAATGAGCAGTTCTTC. This rearrangement joins TRBV4-3 to TRBJ2-1; 11 nucleotides match TRBD2. The ends lost 4 bases at V and 1 base at J; junction bases unmatched: 6. Germline CDR1 LGHNA, CDR2 YSLEER. This CDR3 region has 17 residues.

The V and J genes are TRBV5-8 and TRBJ1-1, with 7 bases matching TRBD1. Germline V gene lookup returns CDR1 SGHTS and CDR2 YDEGEE. V shed 1 base and J 5 bases; nucleotides not matched to a gene: 8. CDR3 size: 15 residues. CDR3 sequence (DNA): TGTGCCAGCAGCTTGTTCGAGGGGGCGGGAACTGAAGCTTTCTTT. Translating gives CASSLFEGAGTEAFF.

The chain carries TRBV7-8 and TRBJ2-3, with D perhaps matching TRBD2 (7 bases). The V end was cut by 6 bases, the J end by 5 bases, with 24 bases between. Germline V CDR1 and CDR2: SGHVS, FQNEAQ. This CDR3 comprises 17 residues. The CDR3 is CASSSPLVGGAVDTQYF. The CDR3 bases are TGTGCCAGCAGTTCCCCCCTGGTAGGGGGGGCCGTAGATACGCAGTATTTT. Full variable domain (missing parts from reference TRBV7-8 and TRBJ2-3): GAGVSQSPRYKVAKRGQDVALRCDPISGHVSLFWYQQALGQGPEFLTYFQNEAQLDKSGLPSDRFFAERPEGSVSTLKIQRTQQEDSAVYLCASSSPLVGGAVDTQYFGPGTRLTVL.

V and J are TRBV13 and TRBJ2-3, with no clear D. The CDR3 length is 13 residues. Germline CDR1 reads PRHDT; CDR2 reads FYEKMQ (reference sequence). The V end was cut by 0 bases, the J end by 7 bases, with 8 bases between. The CDR3 DNA reads TGTGCCAGCAGCTTAGGCCAGCAGAATACGCAGTATTTT. Its translation is CASSLGQQNTQYF.

J is TRBJ1-1 and V is TRBV4-3, with D maybe TRBD1 (5 bases). Trimming removed 0 bases from V and 5 bases from J, with 16 bases in between. This CDR3 region has 16 residues. In germline, CDR1 is LGHNA, CDR2 YSLEER. CDR3 amino acids: CASSQDPGVGLTEAFF. The CDR3 DNA is TGCGCCAGCAGCCAAGATCCGGGTGTGGGACTTACTGAAGCTTTCTTT.

The chain couples TRBV5-1 to TRBJ2-1; possibly TRBD1 for D (5 bases). Germline V gene data show CDR1 as SGHRS and CDR2 as YFSETQ. The CDR3 consists of 13 residues. Trimming cost V 8 bases and J 10 bases, with 19 bases left between them. The CDR3 loop is CASKHDSRQEQFF. CDR3 in DNA: TGCGCCAGTAAACACGACTCCCGACAGGAGCAGTTCTTC. The full variable domain, its missing parts supplied by reference TRBV5-1 and TRBJ2-1, is KAGVTQTPRYLIKTRGQQVTLSCSPISGHRSVSWYQQTPGQGLQFLFEYFSETQRNKGNFPGRFSGRQFSNSRSEMNVSTLELGDSALYLCASKHDSRQEQFFGPGTRLTVL.

The V call is TRBV4-1, the J call TRBJ2-7; 7 nucleotides align to TRBD1. The CDR3 contains 17 residues. The germline V gene encodes CDR1 MGHRA and CDR2 YSYEKL. The V and J ends lost 1 base and 4 bases, in that order; junction bases with no gene match: 13. CDR3 loop: CASSQAFISGTEYEQYF. The CDR3 DNA is TGCGCCAGCAGCCAAGCCTTTATTTCCGGGACAGAATACGAGCAGTACTTC.

V gene TRBV10-3 combines with J gene TRBJ2-3; the match to TRBD2 covers 13 bases. This CDR3 is built from 16 residues. The germline V gene has CDR1 ENHRY and CDR2 SYGVKD. The DNA for the CDR3 is TGTGCTACTCAAGGGACTAGCGGGGCCATCACAGATACGCAGTATTTT. It codes for CATQGTSGAITDTQYF.

The chain couples TRBV4-1 to TRBJ2-5; 7 positions agree with TRBD1. J was trimmed by 3 bases and V by 3 bases; bases with no gene match: 1. The germline gives CDR1 MGHRA, CDR2 YSYEKL. The length of the CDR3 is 13 residues. The CDR3 loop reads CASSQTGKETQYF. CDR3 bases: TGCGCCAGCAGCCAGACAGGGAAAGAGACCCAGTACTTC.

The chain uses TRBV6-6 and TRBJ1-1; D unclear. The CDR3 covers 14 residues. The germline V gene has CDR1 MNHNY and CDR2 SVGAGI (reference sequence). V lost 4 bases, J lost 1 base, and 10 bases lay in between. CDR3 DNA sequence: TGTGCCAGCAGTTTCGACCTTGGGAACACTGAAGCTTTCTTT. Protein: CASSFDLGNTEAFF.

The chain has TRBV27 and TRBJ2-7; the match to TRBD2 covers 7 bases. This CDR3 is 13 amino acids long. Per germline, CDR1 MNHEY and CDR2 SMNVEV (reference sequence). The junction had 4 bases not matched to a gene; V was cut back by 6 bases and J by 2 bases. The CDR3 loop reads CASRQSGTYEQYF. CDR3 nucleotides: TGTGCCAGCAGACAGAGCGGGACCTACGAGCAGTACTTC.

The chain employs TRBV7-6 and TRBJ2-1; 7 bases align to TRBD1. Germline assignment: CDR1 SGHVS and CDR2 FNYEAQ. J was trimmed by 3 bases and V by 3 bases; bases with no gene match: 5. CDR3 length: 15 amino acids. CDR3 sequence reads: CASSFGDRLYNEQFF. CDR3 in DNA: TGTGCCAGCAGCTTCGGGGACAGACTCTACAATGAGCAGTTCTTC.

With respect to this clone: The same CDR3 can be traced to other DNA sequences in this sample. The chain links TRBV7-9 to TRBJ2-7, with TRBD1 as a possible D gene (6 bases). The CDR3 is 14 amino acids. CDR1 is SEHNR and CDR2 is FQNEAQ in the germline V gene (reference sequence). Trimming took 5 bases from V and 0 from J, leaving 11 bases between them. The CDR3 coding sequence is TGTGCCAGCAGCGCCAGGACAGACTCCTACGAGCAGTACTTC. It specifies CASSARTDSYEQYF.

This chain connects TRBV10-3 to TRBJ1-6; D remains unclear. CDR1 and CDR2 from the germline V gene are ENHRY and SYGVKD. Trimming shortened V by 0 bases and J by 9 bases, and 12 bases separated the two germline ends. The CDR3 spans 15 residues. DNA for the CDR3: TGTGCCATCAGTGAGTCAGGGAATGATATTTCACCCCTCCACTTT. This translates into CAISESGNDISPLHF.

Worth noting for this clone: Other DNA sequences in this sample translate to the same CDR3. This chain links TRBV11-2 with TRBJ2-7; D call uncertain. Germline loops: CDR1 SGHAT, CDR2 FQNNGV. The CDR3 is made up of 11 amino acids. V shed 3 bases and J shed 4 bases, with 4 bases lying between them. The CDR3 sequence: CASSFQYEQYF. The CDR3 nucleotides read TGTGCCAGCAGCTTCCAGTACGAGCAGTACTTC. Full variable domain (remainder filled in from reference TRBV11-2 and TRBJ2-7): EAGVAQSPRYKIIEKRQSVAFWCNPISGHATLYWYQQILGQGPKLLIQFQNNGVVDDSQLPKDRFSAERLKGVDSTLKIQPAKLEDSAVYLCASSFQYEQYFGPGTRLTVT.

The chain has TRBV28 and TRBJ2-7; 8 positions agree with TRBD1. The CDR3 is 15 amino acids. Germline CDR1 reads MDHEN; CDR2 reads SYDVKM. Trimming cost V 5 bases and J 0 bases; bases outside gene matches: 6. The CDR3 coding sequence is TGTGCCAGCAGTCTAGGACAGGGAAGCTCCTACGAGCAGTACTTC. Its protein product is CASSLGQGSSYEQYF.

The chain uses TRBV4-3 and TRBJ2-5; 8 bases line up with TRBD2. The CDR3 sequence is 19 residues long. Looked up from germline, CDR1 is LGHNA and CDR2 is YSLEER. V gave up 3 bases and J gave up 5 bases; unmatched junction bases: 20. The CDR3 here is CASSQELLLADEKGETQYF. CDR3 sequence (DNA): TGCGCCAGCAGCCAGGAATTACTACTAGCGGACGAAAAGGGGGAGACCCAGTACTTC.

This sequence joins TRBV5-6 and TRBJ1-3; possible D gene TRBD1, 5 bases. The CDR3 length is 15 residues. The V end lost 0 bases, the J end lost 4 bases, and 11 bases lay between the germline ends. From germline, CDR1 is SGHDT and CDR2 YYEEEE. In nucleotides, the CDR3 is TGTGCCAGCAGCTTGGCCCCGGGACGGGGAAACACCATATATTTT. Its protein is CASSLAPGRGNTIYF.

This sequence joins TRBV4-1 and TRBJ1-3; no clear D gene. The CDR3 covers 18 residues. Germline loops: CDR1 MGHRA, CDR2 YSYEKL. The V end lost 0 bases, the J end lost 3 bases, and 18 bases lay between the germline ends. This CDR3 is CASSQEPPGSYFGNTIYF. The CDR3 DNA is TGCGCCAGCAGCCAAGAGCCCCCCGGGAGCTATTTTGGAAACACCATATATTTT.

This clone has just one count. This sequence joins TRBV6-1 and TRBJ2-2; D is tentatively TRBD1 or TRBD2 (5 bases each). Trimming pared 11 bases from V and 1 base from J, leaving 11 bases between. The CDR3 runs to 13 residues. Germline CDR1 is MNHNS and CDR2 is SASEGT. CDR3 sequence reads: CAGWDRNTGELFF. In DNA form, the CDR3 reads TGTGCCGGATGGGACCGGAACACCGGGGAGCTGTTTTTT.

A remark on this clone: The sample has other DNA sequences that encode this CDR3 too. The CDR3 DNA sequence: TGTGCCAGCAGCTTGGGGCAGGGCGGTCAGCCCCAGCATTTT. This encodes CASSLGQGGQPQHF. V is TRBV5-6 and J is TRBJ1-5; weak D call: TRBD1 (5 bases). Germline V gives CDR1 SGHDT, CDR2 YYEEEE. The CDR3 runs 14 residues. Trimming took 0 bases from V and 6 from J, leaving 10 bases between them.